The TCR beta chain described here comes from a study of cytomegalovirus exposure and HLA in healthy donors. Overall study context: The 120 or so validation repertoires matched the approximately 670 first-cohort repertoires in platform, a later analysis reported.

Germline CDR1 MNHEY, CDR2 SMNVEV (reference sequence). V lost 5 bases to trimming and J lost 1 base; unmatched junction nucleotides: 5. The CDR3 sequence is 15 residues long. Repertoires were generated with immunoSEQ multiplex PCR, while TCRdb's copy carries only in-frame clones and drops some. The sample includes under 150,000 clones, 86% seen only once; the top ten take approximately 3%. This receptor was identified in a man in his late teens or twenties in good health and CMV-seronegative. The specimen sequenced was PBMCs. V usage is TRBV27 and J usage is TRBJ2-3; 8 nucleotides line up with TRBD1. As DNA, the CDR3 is TGTGCCAGCAGTCTAGGACAGGGAGGCACAGATACGCAGTATTTT. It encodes CASSLGQGGTDTQYF.